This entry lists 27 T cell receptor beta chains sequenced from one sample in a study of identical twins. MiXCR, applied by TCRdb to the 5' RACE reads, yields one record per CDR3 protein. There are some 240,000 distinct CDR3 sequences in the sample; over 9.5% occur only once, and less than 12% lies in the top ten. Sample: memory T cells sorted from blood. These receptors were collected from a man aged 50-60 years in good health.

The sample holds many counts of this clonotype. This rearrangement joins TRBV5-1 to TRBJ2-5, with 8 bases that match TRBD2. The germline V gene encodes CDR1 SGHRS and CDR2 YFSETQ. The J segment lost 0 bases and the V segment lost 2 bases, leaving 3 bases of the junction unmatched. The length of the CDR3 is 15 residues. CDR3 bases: TGCGCCAGCAGCTTTTCTAGCGGGTACCAAGAGACCCAGTACTTC. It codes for CASSFSSGYQETQYF. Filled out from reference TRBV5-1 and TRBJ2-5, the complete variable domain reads KAGVTQTPRYLIKTRGQQVTLSCSPISGHRSVSWYQQTPGQGLQFLFEYFSETQRNKGNFPGRFSGRQFSNSRSEMNVSTLELGDSALYLCASSFSSGYQETQYFGPGTRLLVL.

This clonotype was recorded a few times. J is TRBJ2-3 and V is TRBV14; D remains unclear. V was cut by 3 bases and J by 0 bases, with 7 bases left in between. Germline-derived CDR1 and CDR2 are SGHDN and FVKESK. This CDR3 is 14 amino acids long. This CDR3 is CASSHPSSTDTQYF. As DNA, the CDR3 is TGTGCCAGCAGCCATCCGTCTAGCACAGATACGCAGTATTTT.

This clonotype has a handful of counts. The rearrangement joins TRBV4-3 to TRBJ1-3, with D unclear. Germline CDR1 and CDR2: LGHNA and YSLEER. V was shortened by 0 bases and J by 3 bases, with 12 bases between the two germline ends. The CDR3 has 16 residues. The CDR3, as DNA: TGCGCCAGCAGCCAAGACTTTAGGTTACGTGGAAACACCATATATTTT. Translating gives CASSQDFRLRGNTIYF.

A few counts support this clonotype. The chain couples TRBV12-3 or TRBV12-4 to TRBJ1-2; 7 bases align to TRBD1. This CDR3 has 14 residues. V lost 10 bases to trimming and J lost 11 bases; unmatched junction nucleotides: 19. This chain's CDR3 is CATRAEDRAGRYTF. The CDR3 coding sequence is TGTGCCACCAGGGCTGAAGACAGGGCGGGGAGGTACACCTTC.

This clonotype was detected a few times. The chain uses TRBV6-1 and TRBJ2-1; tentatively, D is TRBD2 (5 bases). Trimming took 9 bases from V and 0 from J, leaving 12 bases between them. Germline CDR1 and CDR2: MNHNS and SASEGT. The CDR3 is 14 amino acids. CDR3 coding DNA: TGTGCCAGTAACCCGGGGTTCTCCTACAATGAGCAGTTCTTC. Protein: CASNPGFSYNEQFF.

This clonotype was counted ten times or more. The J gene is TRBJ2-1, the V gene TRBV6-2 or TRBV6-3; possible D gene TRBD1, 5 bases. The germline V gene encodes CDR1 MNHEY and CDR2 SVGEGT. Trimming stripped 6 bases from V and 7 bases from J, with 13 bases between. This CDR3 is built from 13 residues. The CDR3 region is CASSWGRPNEQFF. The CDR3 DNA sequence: TGTGCCAGCAGCTGGGGCAGGCCGAATGAGCAGTTCTTC.

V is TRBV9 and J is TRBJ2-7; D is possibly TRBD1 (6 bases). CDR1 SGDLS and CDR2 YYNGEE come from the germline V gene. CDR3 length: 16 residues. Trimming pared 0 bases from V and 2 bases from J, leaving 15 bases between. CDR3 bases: TGTGCCAGCAGCGTAGGGATGGCAGGGGCCACCTACGAGCAGTACTTC. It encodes CASSVGMAGATYEQYF.

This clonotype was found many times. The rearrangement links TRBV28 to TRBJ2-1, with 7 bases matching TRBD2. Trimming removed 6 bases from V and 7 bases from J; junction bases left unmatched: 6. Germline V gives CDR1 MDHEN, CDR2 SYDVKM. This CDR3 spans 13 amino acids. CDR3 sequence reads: CASSGGWGNEQFF. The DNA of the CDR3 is TGTGCCAGCAGCGGGGGGTGGGGGAATGAGCAGTTCTTC.

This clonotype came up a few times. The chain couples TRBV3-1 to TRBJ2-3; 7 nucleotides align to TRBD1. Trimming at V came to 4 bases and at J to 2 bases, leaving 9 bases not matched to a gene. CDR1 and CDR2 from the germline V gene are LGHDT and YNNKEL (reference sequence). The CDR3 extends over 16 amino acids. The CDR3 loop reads CASSLQSEGATDTQYF. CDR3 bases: TGTGCCAGCAGCCTTCAATCTGAGGGGGCCACAGATACGCAGTATTTT.

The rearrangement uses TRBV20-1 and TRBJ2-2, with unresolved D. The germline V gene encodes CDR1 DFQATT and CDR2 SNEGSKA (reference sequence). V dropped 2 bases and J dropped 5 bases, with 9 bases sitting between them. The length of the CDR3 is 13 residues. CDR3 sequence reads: CSARTPVTGELFF. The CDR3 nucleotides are TGCAGTGCTAGAACCCCGGTAACCGGGGAGCTGTTTTTT.

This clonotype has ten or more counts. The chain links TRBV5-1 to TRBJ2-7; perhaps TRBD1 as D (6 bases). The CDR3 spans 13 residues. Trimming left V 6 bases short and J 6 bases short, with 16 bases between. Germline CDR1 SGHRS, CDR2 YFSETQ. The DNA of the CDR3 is TGCGCCAGCAAGACCGGGACGACAGGCGAGCAGTACTTC. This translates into CASKTGTTGEQYF.

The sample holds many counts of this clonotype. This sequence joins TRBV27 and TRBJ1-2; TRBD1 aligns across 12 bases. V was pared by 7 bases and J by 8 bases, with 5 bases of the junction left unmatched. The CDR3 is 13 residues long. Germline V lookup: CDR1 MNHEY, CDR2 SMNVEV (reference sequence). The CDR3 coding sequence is TGTGCCAGCACGGGACAGGGGGCTGGAGGCTACACCTTC. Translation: CASTGQGAGGYTF.

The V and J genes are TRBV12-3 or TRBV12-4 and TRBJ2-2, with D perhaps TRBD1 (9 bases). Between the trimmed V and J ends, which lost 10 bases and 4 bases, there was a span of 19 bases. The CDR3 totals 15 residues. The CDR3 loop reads CAIRGGTGSTGELFF. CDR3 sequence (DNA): TGTGCCATCCGGGGGGGGACAGGGAGCACCGGGGAGCTGTTTTTT.

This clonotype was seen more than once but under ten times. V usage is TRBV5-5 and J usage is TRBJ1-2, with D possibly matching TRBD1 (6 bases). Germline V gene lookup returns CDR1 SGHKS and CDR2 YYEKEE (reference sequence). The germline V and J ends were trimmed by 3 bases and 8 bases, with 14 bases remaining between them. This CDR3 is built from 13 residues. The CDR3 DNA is TGTGCCAGCAGCTGGGAGACAGGCGGGGGCTACACCTTC. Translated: CASSWETGGGYTF.

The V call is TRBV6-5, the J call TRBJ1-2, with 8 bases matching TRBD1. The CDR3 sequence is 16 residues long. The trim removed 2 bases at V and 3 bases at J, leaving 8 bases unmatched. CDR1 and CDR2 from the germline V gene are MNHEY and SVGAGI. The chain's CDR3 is CASSYRTGSVYYGYTF. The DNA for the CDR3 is TGTGCCAGCAGTTACCGGACAGGGTCGGTTTACTATGGCTACACCTTC.

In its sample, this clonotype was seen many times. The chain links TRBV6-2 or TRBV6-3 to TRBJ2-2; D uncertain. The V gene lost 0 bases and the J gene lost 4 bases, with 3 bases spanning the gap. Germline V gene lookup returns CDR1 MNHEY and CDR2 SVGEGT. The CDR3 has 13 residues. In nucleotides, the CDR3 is TGTGCCAGCAGTTACTCTATCACCGGGGAGCTGTTTTTT. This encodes CASSYSITGELFF.

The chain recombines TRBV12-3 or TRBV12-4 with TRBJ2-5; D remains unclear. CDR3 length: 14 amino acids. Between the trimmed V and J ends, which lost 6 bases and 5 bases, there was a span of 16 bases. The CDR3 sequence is CASRENPISETQYF. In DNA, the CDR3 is TGTGCCAGCAGGGAAAACCCGATATCGGAGACCCAGTACTTC.

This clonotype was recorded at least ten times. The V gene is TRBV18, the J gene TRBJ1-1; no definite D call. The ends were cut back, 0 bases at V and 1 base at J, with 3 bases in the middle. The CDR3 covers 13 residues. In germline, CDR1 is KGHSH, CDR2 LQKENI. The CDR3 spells CASSPPGNTEAFF. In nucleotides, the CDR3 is TGTGCCAGCTCACCACCAGGGAACACTGAAGCTTTCTTT.

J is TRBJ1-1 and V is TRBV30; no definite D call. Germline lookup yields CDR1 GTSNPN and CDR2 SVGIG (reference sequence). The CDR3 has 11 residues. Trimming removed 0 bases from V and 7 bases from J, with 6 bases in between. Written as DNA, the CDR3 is TGTGCCTGGAGTGTACTTGTTGAAGCTTTCTTT. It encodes CAWSVLVEAFF. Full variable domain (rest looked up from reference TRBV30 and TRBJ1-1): SQTIHQWPATLVQPVGSPLSLECTVEGTSNPNLYWYRQAAGRGLQLLFYSVGIGQISSEVPQNLSASRPQDRQFILSSKKLLLSDSGFYLCAWSVLVEAFFGQGTRLTVV.

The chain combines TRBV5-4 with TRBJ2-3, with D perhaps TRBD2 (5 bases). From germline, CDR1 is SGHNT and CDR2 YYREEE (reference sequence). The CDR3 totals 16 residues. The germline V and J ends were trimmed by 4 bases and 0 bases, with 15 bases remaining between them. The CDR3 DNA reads TGTGCCAGCAGCCGATACGGGGTTCAAAGCACAGATACGCAGTATTTT. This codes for CASSRYGVQSTDTQYF.

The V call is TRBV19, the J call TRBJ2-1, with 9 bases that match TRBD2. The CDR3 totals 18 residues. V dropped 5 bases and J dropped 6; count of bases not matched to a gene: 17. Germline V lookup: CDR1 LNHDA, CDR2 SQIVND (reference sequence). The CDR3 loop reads CASSPDRGSGSARNEQFF. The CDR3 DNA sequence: TGTGCCAGTAGTCCCGATCGGGGTAGCGGGAGTGCCCGCAATGAGCAGTTCTTC.

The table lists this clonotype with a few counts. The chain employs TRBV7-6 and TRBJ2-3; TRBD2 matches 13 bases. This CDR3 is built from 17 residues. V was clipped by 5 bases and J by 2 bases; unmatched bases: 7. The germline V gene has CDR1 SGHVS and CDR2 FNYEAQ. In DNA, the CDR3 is TGTGCCAGCAGCCCCCGACTAGCGGGGGGACTCACAGATACGCAGTATTTT. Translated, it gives CASSPRLAGGLTDTQYF.

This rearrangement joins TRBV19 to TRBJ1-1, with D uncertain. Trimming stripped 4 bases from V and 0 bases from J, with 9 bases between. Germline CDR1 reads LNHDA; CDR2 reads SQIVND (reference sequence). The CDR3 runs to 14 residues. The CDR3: CASSSLPMNTEAFF. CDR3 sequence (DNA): TGTGCCAGTAGTAGTCTGCCTATGAACACTGAAGCTTTCTTT.

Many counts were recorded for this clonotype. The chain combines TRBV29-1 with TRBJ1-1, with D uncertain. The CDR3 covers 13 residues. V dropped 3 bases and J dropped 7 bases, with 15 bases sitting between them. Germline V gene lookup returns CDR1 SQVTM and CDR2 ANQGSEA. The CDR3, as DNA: TGCAGCGTTGATAGCTCGCGGCAGGATGAAGCTTTCTTT. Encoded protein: CSVDSSRQDEAFF.

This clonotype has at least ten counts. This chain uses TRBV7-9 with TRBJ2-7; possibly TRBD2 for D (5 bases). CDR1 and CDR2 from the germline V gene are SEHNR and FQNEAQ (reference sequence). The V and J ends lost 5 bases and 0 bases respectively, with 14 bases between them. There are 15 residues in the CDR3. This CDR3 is CASSPEPGSSYEQYF. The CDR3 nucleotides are TGTGCCAGCAGCCCAGAGCCGGGGTCCTCCTACGAGCAGTACTTC.

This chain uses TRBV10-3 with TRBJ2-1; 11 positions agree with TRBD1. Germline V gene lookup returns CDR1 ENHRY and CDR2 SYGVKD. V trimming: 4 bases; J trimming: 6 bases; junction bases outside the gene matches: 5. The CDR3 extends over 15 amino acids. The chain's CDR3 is CAISAGTGGFNEQFF. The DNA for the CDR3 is TGTGCCATCAGTGCGGGGACAGGGGGATTCAATGAGCAGTTCTTC.

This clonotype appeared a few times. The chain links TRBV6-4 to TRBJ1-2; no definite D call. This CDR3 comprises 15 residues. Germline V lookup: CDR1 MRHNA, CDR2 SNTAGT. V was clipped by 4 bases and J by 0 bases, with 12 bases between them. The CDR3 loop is CASSVQRTANYGYTF. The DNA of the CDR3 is TGTGCCAGCAGTGTGCAGAGAACCGCTAACTATGGCTACACCTTC.